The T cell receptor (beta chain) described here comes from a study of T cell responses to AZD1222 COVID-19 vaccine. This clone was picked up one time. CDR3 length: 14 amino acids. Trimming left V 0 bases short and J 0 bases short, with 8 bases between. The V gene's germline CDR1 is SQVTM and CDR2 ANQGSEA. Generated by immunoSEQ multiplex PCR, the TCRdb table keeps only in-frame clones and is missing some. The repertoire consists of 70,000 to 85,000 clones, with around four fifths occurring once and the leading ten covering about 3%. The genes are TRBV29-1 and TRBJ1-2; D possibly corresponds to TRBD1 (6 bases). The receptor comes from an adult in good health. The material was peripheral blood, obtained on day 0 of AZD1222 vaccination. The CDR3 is CSVEDRDTNYGYTF. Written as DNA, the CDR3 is TGCAGCGTTGAAGACAGGGACACTAACTATGGCTACACCTTC.